Below, 9 T cell receptor beta chains from the same sample are listed, as sequenced in a study of T cell responses to AZD1222 COVID-19 vaccine. Clones were read by immunoSEQ multiplex PCR, and TCRdb kept only the in-frame ones, dropping some. The table has about 96,000 clones, roughly 90% seen once; the top ten hold about 28%. The material was peripheral blood, obtained on day 0 of AZD1222 vaccination. The receptors originated from an adult in good health.

V gene TRBV7-2 combines with J gene TRBJ1-1; D ambiguous. The length of the CDR3 is 15 residues. Trimming pared 5 bases from V and 4 bases from J, leaving 17 bases between. The V gene's germline CDR1 is SGHTA and CDR2 FQGNSA. The CDR3: CASSLNEEGSTEAFF. The CDR3 DNA is TGTGCCAGCAGCCTCAACGAGGAAGGGAGCACTGAAGCTTTCTTT.

V and J are TRBV30 and TRBJ1-2, with 7 bases lining up with TRBD1. Germline CDR1 and CDR2: GTSNPN and SVGIG (reference sequence). The CDR3 contains 14 residues. J gave up 6 bases and V 3 bases, and 10 bases lay outside the gene matches. The CDR3: CAWRRGLVSDGYTF. The CDR3 region has the DNA TGTGCCTGGAGGAGGGGGCTGGTTTCGGATGGCTACACCTTC.

The chain uses TRBV6-5 and TRBJ2-1, with 12 bases that match TRBD2. The CDR3 covers 14 residues. Germline CDR1 is MNHEY and CDR2 is SVGAGI. Trimming cost V 7 bases and J 9 bases; bases outside gene matches: 7. CDR3 in amino acids: CASNLAGGPGEQFF. The CDR3 nucleotides read TGTGCCAGCAATCTAGCGGGAGGGCCGGGTGAGCAGTTCTTC.

This clone came up once. This chain uses TRBV19 with TRBJ2-2, with D uncertain. The germline V gene has CDR1 LNHDA and CDR2 SQIVND (reference sequence). The CDR3 extends over 14 amino acids. The germline V and J ends were trimmed by 5 bases and 6 bases, with 13 bases remaining between them. The CDR3: CASSGSVAPGELFF. The CDR3 nucleotides are TGTGCCAGTAGTGGGTCGGTCGCTCCCGGGGAGCTGTTTTTT. Full variable domain (missing parts from reference TRBV19 and TRBJ2-2): DGGITQSPKYLFRKEGQNVTLSCEQNLNHDAMYWYRQDPGQGLRLIYYSQIVNDFQKGDIAEGYSVSREKKESFPLTVTSAQKNPTAFYLCASSGSVAPGELFFGEGSRLTVL.

CDR3 amino acids: CASSDQGRAPQHF. CDR3 DNA sequence: TGTGCCAGCAGTGATCAGGGGAGGGCGCCCCAGCATTTT. The chain couples TRBV6-1 to TRBJ1-5; D is possibly TRBD1 (6 bases). The CDR3 extends over 13 amino acids. Germline-derived CDR1 and CDR2 are MNHNS and SASEGT. V dropped 3 bases and J dropped 9 bases, with 12 bases sitting between them.

This chain joins TRBV7-8 and TRBJ1-2, with TRBD1 as a possible D gene (5 bases). V dropped 5 bases and J dropped 0 bases, with 13 bases sitting between them. The CDR3 has 15 amino acids. From germline, CDR1 is SGHVS and CDR2 FQNEAQ. The DNA of the CDR3 is TGTGCCAGCAGCCTGCCGGGACGCCCTAACTATGGCTACACCTTC. Its protein is CASSLPGRPNYGYTF.

The rearrangement links TRBV5-1 to TRBJ1-2; D is unresolved. Trimming stripped 4 bases from V and 5 bases from J, with 12 bases between. The germline CDR1 and CDR2 sequences are SGHRS and YFSETQ. CDR3 length: 13 residues. The CDR3, as DNA: TGCGCCAGCAGCCCGTCCCTCGAGTATGGCTACACCTTC. Translating gives CASSPSLEYGYTF.

The chain employs TRBV5-6 and TRBJ1-2, with 8 nucleotides matching TRBD1. The CDR3 is 14 residues long. With 4 bases clipped from V and 4 bases from J, the junction kept 6 bases outside the gene matches. The germline gives CDR1 SGHDT, CDR2 YYEEEE. CDR3 amino acids: CASSPRTGTYGYTF. The CDR3 DNA reads TGTGCCAGCAGCCCCCGGACAGGGACCTATGGCTACACCTTC.

The rearrangement uses TRBV6-2 or TRBV6-3 and TRBJ2-3, with unresolved D. The CDR3 runs 12 residues. Deletions cut 6 bases from V and 2 bases from J, with 6 bases between. From germline, CDR1 is MNHEY and CDR2 SVGEGT. CDR3 region: CASSPNTDTQYF. The CDR3 DNA follows: TGTGCCAGCAGCCCTAACACAGATACGCAGTATTTT.